These T cell receptor beta chains were read from a single sample in a study of graft-versus-host responses after intestinal transplantation. Their recognized antigens are unknown. Repertoires were generated with immunoSEQ multiplex PCR, while TCRdb's copy carries only in-frame clones and drops some. The sample has 95,000 to 130,000 clones, 90% seen once. The sequenced sample was unstimulated CD4+ T cells sorted from spleen or lymph node cells, obtained before intestinal transplant. These receptor sequences come from a human donor who received an intestinal transplant. The CDR3 runs from the conserved cysteine through the conserved F or W. Each record gives: D gene, J gene, clone size, V gene, CDR3 DNA, CDR3 protein. A D gene is named only where the DNA matches it firmly. Clone sizes are given selectively: once, few, many, or a class where the clone is expanded.

>.|TRBJ1-1|.|TRBV7-9
TGTGCCAGCAGCTTAGTGCCCGGGTTGGAGACTGAAGCTTTCTTT
CASSLVPGLETEAFF
>.|TRBJ1-5|.|TRBV9
TGTGCCAGCAGCGTAGCCCTGGGGGGGTTGCTGCAGCCCCAGCATTTT
CASSVALGGLLQPQHF
>TRBD2|TRBJ2-3|.|TRBV15
TGTGCCACCAGCAGGCTAGCGGGTAGTCCAGATACGCAGTATTTT
CATSRLAGSPDTQYF
>.|TRBJ2-7|.|TRBV2
TGTGCCAGCAGGGACGGGGGAGATTTCTACGAGCAGTACTTC
CASRDGGDFYEQYF
>.|TRBJ2-1|once|TRBV10-3
TGTGCCATCAGTGGTAGCGACTCCTACAATGAGCAGTTCTTC
CAISGSDSYNEQFF
>TRBD1|TRBJ2-1|.|TRBV9
TGTGCCAGCAGCGCCGGACAGGGTCCCGGCTACAATGAGCAGTTCTTC
CASSAGQGPGYNEQFF
>.|TRBJ2-2|.|TRBV7-3
TGTGCCAGCAGCTTAGTCAGTAACACCGGGGAGCTGTTTTTT
CASSLVSNTGELFF
>.|TRBJ1-5|once|TRBV5-1
TGCGCCAGCAGCTTGGTATCAGGTAGCAATCAGCCCCAGCATTTT
CASSLVSGSNQPQHF
>TRBD2|TRBJ2-7|.|TRBV19
TGTGCCAGTAGTATTAGCGGGCCCTCCTACGAGCAGTACTTC
CASSISGPSYEQYF
>.|TRBJ1-1|once|TRBV30
TGTGCCTGGTGCTGGGGGCGAGGGGTGAACACTGAAGCTTTCTTT
CAWCWGRGVNTEAFF
>.|TRBJ2-7|.|TRBV7-8
TGTGCCAGCAGCATCTTCCGGGACTTAGAAGGCGAGCAGTACTTC
CASSIFRDLEGEQYF
>.|TRBJ1-4|.|TRBV6-1
TGTGCCAGGGGGGCCGGGTGGGCGGAAAAACTGTTTTTT
CARGAGWAEKLFF
>TRBD1|TRBJ2-5|.|TRBV27
TGTGCCAGCAGTCCTCGAGGGGGGACAGGGCGGCAAGAGACCCAGTACTTC
CASSPRGGTGRQETQYF
>TRBD1|TRBJ2-3|.|TRBV4-3
TGCGCCAGCAGCCCGACAGGGGCAGATACGCAGTATTTT
CASSPTGADTQYF
>TRBD2|TRBJ2-5|.|TRBV9
TGTGCCAGCAGCGCCGGGGCGCTAGCGGGAGTTAAGGGGGTAGAGACCCAGTACTTC
CASSAGALAGVKGVETQYF
>TRBD1|TRBJ1-2|.|TRBV6-5
TGTGCCAGCAGTTATGACGGACAGGGCCGGGGCTACACCTTC
CASSYDGQGRGYTF
>TRBD1|TRBJ1-2|.|TRBV6-5
TGTGCCAGCAGTTGGGGGACAGACGGCTACACCTTC
CASSWGTDGYTF